The rows below give T cell receptor beta chains drawn from one sample of a study of cytomegalovirus exposure and HLA in healthy donors. The repertoire was sequenced with immunoSEQ multiplex PCR; TCRdb's copy has only in-frame clones and lacks some. There are 100,000 to 150,000 clones in the sample, with about 2.7% held by the top ten. Sequenced sample: PBMCs. Receptors were obtained from a man younger than 45 in good health and CMV-seronegative. The CDR3 runs from the conserved cysteine through the conserved F or W.

J,V,CDR3
TRBJ2-1,TRBV2,CARGTAGGPKFF
TRBJ2-7,TRBV19,CASSTRSGSGEQYF
TRBJ2-5,TRBV5-1,CASSLRSGGPEETQYF
TRBJ2-2,TRBV7-8,CASRGTWGQGAGELFF
TRBJ2-7,TRBV27,CASSSPSLAGFGEQYF
TRBJ2-6,TRBV5-1,CASSATGGASGANVLTF
TRBJ2-1,TRBV6-5,CASSYSGDNEQFF
.,TRBV18,CASGLLDSPTVEQYF
TRBJ1-2,TRBV28,CASSPEVTFGYTF
TRBJ2-1,TRBV9,CASSVEGLAGSNEQFF
TRBJ2-1,TRBV6-6,CASRRDRGQYNEQFF
TRBJ1-1,TRBV6-1,CAASADGTSTEAFF
TRBJ2-1,TRBV30,CAWSTQGYEQFF
TRBJ1-5,TRBV6-1,CASSESSGGNQPQHF
TRBJ1-4,TRBV6-1,CASYPGQGGEKLFF
TRBJ2-7,TRBV28,CASSIIGQEEQYF
TRBJ2-7,TRBV7-2,CASSLEREKGYEQYF
TRBJ1-2,TRBV18,CASSPPGQGFPYTF
TRBJ2-1,TRBV2,CASSEGGRALNEQFF
TRBJ2-3,TRBV10-3,CAISPRQGRQRTDTQYF
TRBJ2-3,TRBV30,CACTGENTDTQYF
TRBJ2-7,TRBV30,CAWTPKGQPPEQYF